This TCR beta chain originates from a study of T cell changes during pregnancy in multiple sclerosis. Assay: immunoSEQ multiplex PCR; the TCRdb copy retains only in-frame clones and omits some. This sample has roughly 100,000 clones; about 90% occur once, and the top ten carry 1.6%. Trimming removed 3 bases from V and 3 bases from J; junction bases left unmatched: 7. Germline CDR1 KGHSH, CDR2 LQKENI. This CDR3 has 16 residues. This specimen consisted of peripheral blood, obtained before pregnancy. This chain connects TRBV18 to TRBJ2-5; 10 bases fit TRBD1. The source of this sequence is a female donor with multiple sclerosis, enrolled in a pregnancy study. CDR3 sequence reads: CASSPGTGVGKETQYF. The CDR3 nucleotides are TGTGCCAGCTCACCCGGGACAGGGGTAGGCAAAGAGACCCAGTACTTC.